The rows below give T cell receptor beta chains drawn from one sample of a study of identical twins. TCRdb independently ran MiXCR on the 5' RACE reads; one entry per CDR3 protein. In the table there are 400,000 to 550,000 distinct CDR3 sequences, 14% of which are singletons. These data were also reused for a study on yellow fever vaccine responses in identical twins.

The sample consisted of CD4+ T cells sorted from blood. Receptors were obtained from a woman aged 18-29 years in good health. Both conserved end residues are part of each CDR3. The D gene is left open where the match is weak. Size values are once, few and many counts, or a class for expanded clones, and some rows have none.

D gene: .; clone size: .; V gene: TRBV15; J gene: TRBJ2-1; CDR3 DNA: TGTGCCACCAGCAGAGATCTCGGGGTACAGGGCAACAATGAGCAGTTCTTC; CDR3 protein: CATSRDLGVQGNNEQFF
D gene: .; clone size: .; V gene: TRBV6-2/TRBV6-3; J gene: TRBJ2-3; CDR3 DNA: TGTGCCAGCAGTTACTCGATGACAGGAGCAGATACGCAGTATTTT; CDR3 protein: CASSYSMTGADTQYF
D gene: .; clone size: few; V gene: TRBV4-1; J gene: TRBJ2-1; CDR3 DNA: TGCGCCAGCAGCTTCCCCTTCCGGGACACAATCAATGAGCAGTTCTTC; CDR3 protein: CASSFPFRDTINEQFF
D gene: .; clone size: many; V gene: TRBV27; J gene: TRBJ2-4; CDR3 DNA: TGTGCCAGCAGTACGACAGGTGTAGCCAAAAACATTCAGTACTTC; CDR3 protein: CASSTTGVAKNIQYF
D gene: TRBD1; clone size: .; V gene: TRBV10-3; J gene: TRBJ2-1; CDR3 DNA: TGTGCCATCAGTGCGGACAGGGGACACAATGAGCAGTTCTTC; CDR3 protein: CAISADRGHNEQFF
D gene: .; clone size: .; V gene: TRBV6-1; J gene: TRBJ2-2; CDR3 DNA: TGTGCCAGCAGAGAGGCATGGGGGAACACCGGGGAGCTGTTTTTT; CDR3 protein: CASREAWGNTGELFF
D gene: TRBD2; clone size: many; V gene: TRBV5-1; J gene: TRBJ2-3; CDR3 DNA: TGCGCCAGCAGCTTGGACCCCTTTCTAGCGGGGGGTAGCACAGATACGCAGTATTTT; CDR3 protein: CASSLDPFLAGGSTDTQYF
D gene: .; clone size: .; V gene: TRBV6-1; J gene: TRBJ2-3; CDR3 DNA: TGTGCCAGCAGCGCGGGGCTCGGGACTGGAAAAACAGATACGCAGTATTTT; CDR3 protein: CASSAGLGTGKTDTQYF
D gene: .; clone size: .; V gene: TRBV19; J gene: TRBJ2-7; CDR3 DNA: TGTGCCAGTAGACAGGGCTGGGAGCAGTACTTC; CDR3 protein: CASRQGWEQYF
D gene: .; clone size: .; V gene: TRBV2; J gene: TRBJ2-1; CDR3 DNA: TGTGCCAGCAAAAGCGATCACTCCTACAATGAGCAGTTCTTC; CDR3 protein: CASKSDHSYNEQFF
D gene: .; clone size: .; V gene: TRBV20-1; J gene: TRBJ2-7; CDR3 DNA: TGCAGTGCTAGAGAAGACTTTTCTACCTACGAGCAGTACTTC; CDR3 protein: CSAREDFSTYEQYF
D gene: .; clone size: many; V gene: TRBV12-3/TRBV12-4; J gene: TRBJ2-1; CDR3 DNA: TGTGCCAGCAGTTCGGGCAGGGGTCCTGACATCAATGAGCAGTTCTTC; CDR3 protein: CASSSGRGPDINEQFF
D gene: .; clone size: .; V gene: TRBV20-1; J gene: TRBJ2-5; CDR3 DNA: TGCAGTGCTAGAGATCGCTTAGGGGGGAAAGCGGAGACCCAGTACTTC; CDR3 protein: CSARDRLGGKAETQYF
D gene: TRBD2; clone size: many; V gene: TRBV5-1; J gene: TRBJ2-3; CDR3 DNA: TGCGCCAGCAGCGTAACCGGGACTAGCGGGGGGCCGAGAGCAGATACGCAGTATTTT; CDR3 protein: CASSVTGTSGGPRADTQYF
D gene: .; clone size: .; V gene: TRBV12-3/TRBV12-4; J gene: TRBJ1-1; CDR3 DNA: TGTGCCAGCAGTTTTGAACAGAACACTGAAGCTTTCTTT; CDR3 protein: CASSFEQNTEAFF
D gene: .; clone size: .; V gene: TRBV6-2/TRBV6-3; J gene: TRBJ1-4; CDR3 DNA: TGTGCCAGCAGTTACGGGAGCGGGGGCAAACTGTTTTTT; CDR3 protein: CASSYGSGGKLFF
D gene: .; clone size: .; V gene: TRBV19; J gene: TRBJ2-3; CDR3 DNA: TGTGCCAGTAGTATTGGCGGAACTAGCACAGATACGCAGTATTTT; CDR3 protein: CASSIGGTSTDTQYF
D gene: .; clone size: few; V gene: TRBV7-3; J gene: TRBJ1-1; CDR3 DNA: TGTGCCAGCAGCTTAACCAGGGTACGTGGCACTGAAGCTTTCTTT; CDR3 protein: CASSLTRVRGTEAFF
D gene: .; clone size: .; V gene: TRBV7-3; J gene: TRBJ2-3; CDR3 DNA: TGTGCCAGCAGCTTAATTAACACAGATACGCAGTATTTT; CDR3 protein: CASSLINTDTQYF
D gene: .; clone size: few; V gene: TRBV7-2; J gene: TRBJ1-2; CDR3 DNA: TGTGCCAGCAGCCCAGTTGGGGTAGGCTACACCTTC; CDR3 protein: CASSPVGVGYTF
D gene: .; clone size: .; V gene: TRBV7-2; J gene: TRBJ2-5; CDR3 DNA: TGTGCCAGCAGCTTATGGGTAGGGCTGGAGACCCAGTACTTC; CDR3 protein: CASSLWVGLETQYF
D gene: TRBD2; clone size: few; V gene: TRBV7-2; J gene: TRBJ2-3; CDR3 DNA: TGTGCCAGCAGCTTTACTAGCGGGGGAGGCACAGATACGCAGTATTTT; CDR3 protein: CASSFTSGGGTDTQYF
D gene: .; clone size: many; V gene: TRBV6-2/TRBV6-3; J gene: TRBJ1-2; CDR3 DNA: TGTGCCAGCAGTCTGACAGAATCCTATGGCTACACCTTC; CDR3 protein: CASSLTESYGYTF
D gene: .; clone size: many; V gene: TRBV29-1; J gene: TRBJ2-3; CDR3 DNA: TGCAGCGCCGCCCTAGGAGATACGCAGTATTTT; CDR3 protein: CSAALGDTQYF
D gene: .; clone size: many; V gene: TRBV4-3; J gene: TRBJ2-7; CDR3 DNA: TGCGCCAGCAGCGAAGAGGTGGGTTACGAGCAGTACTTC; CDR3 protein: CASSEEVGYEQYF
D gene: TRBD1; clone size: many; V gene: TRBV7-2; J gene: TRBJ2-1; CDR3 DNA: TGTGCCAGCAGCTTAGCATCAGGGGGCAATGAGCAGTTCTTC; CDR3 protein: CASSLASGGNEQFF
D gene: TRBD2; clone size: few; V gene: TRBV4-3; J gene: TRBJ2-2; CDR3 DNA: TGCGCCAGCAGCCGTTCCCAGGGACTAGCGGGCACCGGGGAGCTGTTTTTT; CDR3 protein: CASSRSQGLAGTGELFF
D gene: .; clone size: .; V gene: TRBV20-1; J gene: TRBJ1-6; CDR3 DNA: TGCAGTGCTAGAGACCGAGCAAAGGGGATCCTTTCACCCCTCCACTTT; CDR3 protein: CSARDRAKGILSPLHF
D gene: .; clone size: few; V gene: TRBV15; J gene: TRBJ2-5; CDR3 DNA: TGTGCCACCAGCAGGATAGAGGGGACCCAGTACTTC; CDR3 protein: CATSRIEGTQYF
D gene: .; clone size: few; V gene: TRBV30; J gene: TRBJ2-3; CDR3 DNA: TGTGCCTGGAGTGTAGGCCCCCGGTCCACAGATACGCAGTATTTT; CDR3 protein: CAWSVGPRSTDTQYF
D gene: .; clone size: few; V gene: TRBV2; J gene: TRBJ2-1; CDR3 DNA: TGTGCCAGCAGTGACCCCGGGGGCGTAAAAACCTACAATGAGCAGTTCTTC; CDR3 protein: CASSDPGGVKTYNEQFF
D gene: .; clone size: few; V gene: TRBV11-2; J gene: TRBJ2-5; CDR3 DNA: TGTGCCAGCAGCTTAGCGCCGACCCAGTACTTC; CDR3 protein: CASSLAPTQYF
D gene: TRBD1; clone size: .; V gene: TRBV5-1; J gene: TRBJ2-3; CDR3 DNA: TGCGCCAGCAGCTGGCCCCGGGACAGGGGCCAAGGAGGGACAGATACGCAGTATTTT; CDR3 protein: CASSWPRDRGQGGTDTQYF
D gene: .; clone size: .; V gene: TRBV19; J gene: TRBJ2-3; CDR3 DNA: TGTGCCAGTAGTATAGAGGGGACTAGCACAGATACGCAGTATTTT; CDR3 protein: CASSIEGTSTDTQYF
D gene: .; clone size: many; V gene: TRBV12-3/TRBV12-4; J gene: TRBJ2-1; CDR3 DNA: TGTGCCAGCAGTTCAAAAGGTGGGGCAGGGGCGAATGAGCAGTTCTTC; CDR3 protein: CASSSKGGAGANEQFF
D gene: .; clone size: .; V gene: TRBV7-9; J gene: TRBJ2-7; CDR3 DNA: TGTGCCAGCAGTCACGGGGTCTACGAGCAGTACTTC; CDR3 protein: CASSHGVYEQYF
D gene: .; clone size: few; V gene: TRBV6-5; J gene: TRBJ2-5; CDR3 DNA: TGTGCCAGCAGTTACTCGTACGGTAGCCTCCAAGAGACCCAGTACTTC; CDR3 protein: CASSYSYGSLQETQYF
D gene: TRBD1; clone size: .; V gene: TRBV5-1; J gene: TRBJ2-1; CDR3 DNA: TGCGCCAGCAGCAACCGACAGGGGTCGCAGTTCTTC; CDR3 protein: CASSNRQGSQFF